This passage covers 30 T cell receptor beta chains from one sample sequenced in a study of shared clonotypes between healthy human individuals (dated by TCRdb to the early 2020s). Receptor libraries were prepared by the immunoSEQ multiplex PCR assay. TCRdb limited this immuneACCESS table to in-frame rearrangements with V and J called. A share of clones is missing; checked studies link under half to unresolved V genes, and the rest is unexplained. In this sample the table shows more than 1.2 million clones, 98% of which occur a single time. The ten largest clones take up 0.36% of the sample. Material: naive CD4+ T cells sorted from blood. The cell subset or site tag for this specimen amounts to: CD45RA+ positively selected. Receptors originate from a man between 25 and 39 years old in good health.

The genes are TRBV30 and TRBJ1-5, with TRBD1 as a possible D gene (6 bases). Germline V CDR1 and CDR2: GTSNPN, SVGIG (reference sequence). Trimming removed 1 base from V and 1 base from J, with 17 bases in between. This CDR3 is built from 17 residues. DNA for the CDR3: TGTGCCTGGAGTGCGGGGAGGGTGGGGGCGAGCAATCAGCCCCAGCATTTT. As protein: CAWSAGRVGASNQPQHF.

The chain couples TRBV5-1 to TRBJ1-1, with D hard to call. Trimming pared 1 base from V and 6 bases from J, leaving 10 bases between. The CDR3 is 13 residues long. Germline CDR1 SGHRS, CDR2 YFSETQ. CDR3 sequence: CASSLMISSEAFF. The CDR3 coding sequence is TGCGCCAGCAGCTTGATGATTAGCTCTGAAGCTTTCTTT. The variable domain in full, completed from reference TRBV5-1 and TRBJ1-1, reads KAGVTQTPRYLIKTRGQQVTLSCSPISGHRSVSWYQQTPGQGLQFLFEYFSETQRNKGNFPGRFSGRQFSNSRSEMNVSTLELGDSALYLCASSLMISSEAFFGQGTRLTVV.

The chain has TRBV5-1 and TRBJ2-1; D is unclear. The CDR3 has 13 amino acids. Germline-derived CDR1 and CDR2 are SGHRS and YFSETQ. The V and J ends lost 2 bases and 5 bases respectively, with 8 bases between them. The chain's CDR3 is CASSLTVNNEQFF. For the CDR3, the DNA is TGCGCCAGCAGCTTAACGGTCAACAATGAGCAGTTCTTC.

The chain links TRBV30 to TRBJ1-2; no reliable D call. Germline CDR1 and CDR2: GTSNPN and SVGIG (reference sequence). Trimming cost V 4 bases and J 4 bases, with 7 bases left between them. CDR3 length: 11 amino acids. The CDR3 nucleotides read TGTGCCTGGAACCAGTTCTATGGCTACACCTTC. Residues: CAWNQFYGYTF.

The CDR3 DNA follows: TGTGCCAGCAAAGGGTTTACTAGCACAGATACGCAGTATTTT. Translation gives CASKGFTSTDTQYF. The chain has TRBV2 and TRBJ2-3; D is ambiguous. The germline gives CDR1 SNHLY, CDR2 FYNNEI. V shed 7 bases and J shed 0 bases, with 11 bases lying between them. The CDR3 contains 14 residues.

The chain links TRBV11-3 to TRBJ2-1; no definite D call. In germline, CDR1 is SGHNT, CDR2 YENEEA. The CDR3 spans 16 residues. Trimming left V 0 bases short and J 15 bases short, with 24 bases between. CDR3 sequence reads: CASSLDFGFSHTPRFF. As DNA, the CDR3 is TGTGCCAGCAGCTTAGATTTCGGCTTTTCCCACACCCCCCGGTTCTTC. Variable domain in full (rest from reference TRBV11-3 and TRBJ2-1): EAGVVQSPRYKIIEKKQPVAFWCNPISGHNTLYWYLQNLGQGPELLIRYENEEAVDDSQLPKDRFSAERLKGVDSTLKIQPAELGDSAVYLCASSLDFGFSHTPRFFGPGTRLTVL.

The chain is built from TRBV7-3 and TRBJ2-7; 8 nucleotides align to TRBD1. CDR1 and CDR2 from the germline V gene are SGHTA and FQGTGA. This CDR3 region has 14 residues. V lost 5 bases and J lost 2; bases outside the gene matches: 5. In nucleotides, the CDR3 is TGTGCCAGCAGCCAACAGGGGGTCGCCTACGAGCAGTACTTC. Encoded protein: CASSQQGVAYEQYF.

The count of this clone is one. J is TRBJ2-2 and V is TRBV12-5; D is perhaps TRBD1 (6 bases). Trimming left V 6 bases short and J 5 bases short, with 16 bases between. Germline V gene data show CDR1 as LGHNT and CDR2 as FRNRAP. This CDR3 contains 15 residues. The CDR3 DNA reads as TGTGCTAGTGGGCCTGACAGGATACGAACCGGGGAGCTGTTTTTT. It encodes CASGPDRIRTGELFF.

V is TRBV21-1 and J is TRBJ2-1; whether TRBD1, the table's D call, matches the DNA was not checked. TRBV21-1 is designated a pseudogene. The CDR3 extends over 20 amino acids. The DNA for the CDR3 is TGTGCCAGCAGCTTTCGCCGGGACAGGGGGCTAGGGAGCTCCTACAATGAGCAGTTCTTC. Amino acid sequence: CASSFRRDRGLGSSYNEQFF.

This chain links TRBV11-3 with TRBJ1-3; D perhaps matches TRBD1 (5 bases). The V end lost 4 bases, the J end lost 7 bases, and 17 bases lay between the germline ends. This CDR3 comprises 15 residues. The V gene's germline CDR1 is SGHNT and CDR2 YENEEA. The CDR3 reads CASSSSGTPGNTIYF. The CDR3 DNA follows: TGTGCCAGCAGCTCCTCCGGGACCCCCGGGAACACCATATATTTT.

The chain employs TRBV11-3 and TRBJ2-7; D is tentatively TRBD1 or TRBD2 (5 bases each). Trimming left V 3 bases short and J 6 bases short, with 12 bases between. Germline V lookup: CDR1 SGHNT, CDR2 YENEEA. This CDR3 comprises 13 residues. DNA for the CDR3: TGTGCCAGCAGCTTCCATGGGGGATCCGAGCAGTACTTC. This sequence encodes CASSFHGGSEQYF.

The chain is built from TRBV4-1 and TRBJ2-7, with TRBD2 identical over 10 bases. V lost 5 bases, J lost 2 bases, and 9 bases stayed unmatched. Germline loops: CDR1 MGHRA, CDR2 YSYEKL. The CDR3 runs 16 residues. The CDR3 region is CASSRTLAGGPYEQYF. The CDR3 region has the DNA TGCGCCAGCAGCAGGACCTTAGCGGGAGGACCCTACGAGCAGTACTTC.

The chain couples TRBV28 to TRBJ2-2; 7 bases line up with TRBD1. Trimming took 6 bases from V and 2 from J; bases not matched to a gene: 9. CDR1 and CDR2 from the germline V gene are MDHEN and SYDVKM. The length of the CDR3 is 16 residues. As DNA, the CDR3 is TGTGCCAGCAGCCCACCCGGGACAGCCAACACCGGGGAGCTGTTTTTT. Protein: CASSPPGTANTGELFF.

To note about this clone: The missing conserved phenylalanine or tryptophan at the end of this CDR3 makes a read error likely. The chain couples TRBV20-1 to TRBJ2-7, with D hard to call. This CDR3 contains 11 residues. Trimming removed 0 bases at V and 7 bases at J, with 7 bases between. Germline V gives CDR1 DFQATT, CDR2 SNEGSKA (reference sequence). The CDR3 nucleotides are TGCAGTGCTAGAGATAAGGCGGAGCAGTACCTC. Translating it yields CSARDKAEQYL.

The chain carries TRBV11-2 and TRBJ2-1, with TRBD2 matching 13 bases. This CDR3 contains 16 residues. Germline CDR1 and CDR2: SGHAT and FQNNGV. The junction had 4 bases not matched to a gene; V was cut back by 5 bases and J by 3 bases. The CDR3 sequence: CASSLGTSGVYNEQFF. Written as DNA, the CDR3 is TGTGCCAGCAGCCTCGGGACTAGCGGGGTCTACAATGAGCAGTTCTTC. The entire variable domain, with the rest obtained from reference TRBV11-2 and TRBJ2-1, is as follows: EAGVAQSPRYKIIEKRQSVAFWCNPISGHATLYWYQQILGQGPKLLIQFQNNGVVDDSQLPKDRFSAERLKGVDSTLKIQPAKLEDSAVYLCASSLGTSGVYNEQFFGPGTRLTVL.

V is TRBV13 and J is TRBJ2-7, with 8 positions matching TRBD1. Trimming removed 4 bases from V and 8 bases from J; junction bases left unmatched: 22. The CDR3 covers 18 residues. CDR1 and CDR2 from the germline V gene are PRHDT and FYEKMQ (reference sequence). The CDR3 loop is CASSWTGNNYLQSMQQYF. The CDR3 DNA sequence: TGTGCCAGCAGCTGGACAGGGAACAACTACCTCCAATCAATGCAGCAGTACTTC.

The V and J genes are TRBV10-3 and TRBJ1-1; D is uncertain. There are 15 residues in the CDR3. The germline CDR1 and CDR2 sequences are ENHRY and SYGVKD. Deletions cut 2 bases from V and 0 bases from J, with 10 bases between. CDR3 protein: CAISEKPVLNTEAFF. In nucleotides, the CDR3 is TGTGCCATCAGTGAGAAGCCGGTTTTGAACACTGAAGCTTTCTTT.

The chain employs TRBV19 and TRBJ1-1, with D perhaps TRBD1 (5 bases). The CDR3 has 11 residues. CDR1 and CDR2 from the germline V gene are LNHDA and SQIVND (reference sequence). Trimming cost V 7 bases and J 8 bases, with 11 bases left between them. The CDR3 nucleotides are TGTGCCAGTACCTACACAGGAGAAGCTTTCTTT. Protein: CASTYTGEAFF.

The rearrangement uses TRBV25-1 and TRBJ2-1; 7 bases agree with TRBD2. CDR3 length equals 15 residues. Trimming at V came to 1 base and at J to 5 bases, leaving 5 bases not matched to a gene. Germline V gene sequence: CDR1 MGHDK, CDR2 SYGVNS. This chain's CDR3 is CASSEFVGGNNEQFF. CDR3 DNA sequence: TGTGCCAGCAGTGAATTCGTGGGAGGGAACAATGAGCAGTTCTTC.

The chain employs TRBV6-5 and TRBJ2-5; D gene unclear. The CDR3 sequence is 11 residues long. V lost 7 bases and J lost 4, with 7 bases in between. The germline V gene encodes CDR1 MNHEY and CDR2 SVGAGI. The CDR3 reads CASTRGETQYF. CDR3 DNA: TGTGCCAGCACCCGAGGAGAGACCCAGTACTTC.

The chain combines TRBV6-1 with TRBJ2-7, with TRBD2 matching 8 bases. The trim removed 6 bases at V and 2 bases at J, leaving 9 bases unmatched. There are 15 residues in the CDR3. CDR1 is MNHNS and CDR2 is SASEGT in the germline V gene. CDR3 in DNA: TGTGCCAGCAGCACAACGGGAGGGTCCCCCTACGAGCAGTACTTC. It codes for CASSTTGGSPYEQYF.

The chain links TRBV28 to TRBJ2-7; the match to TRBD1 covers 7 bases. CDR1 is MDHEN and CDR2 is SYDVKM in the germline V gene. With 4 bases clipped from V and 6 bases from J, the junction kept 9 bases outside the gene matches. This CDR3 spans 14 amino acids. CDR3 nucleotides: TGTGCCAGCAGTTCCCCCGACAGGGTTCCCGAGCAGTACTTC. This translates into CASSSPDRVPEQYF.

The chain carries TRBV7-2 and TRBJ2-1; 9 nucleotides match TRBD2. CDR3 length: 16 residues. Trimming removed 5 bases from V and 2 bases from J; junction bases left unmatched: 7. The germline CDR1 and CDR2 sequences are SGHTA and FQGNSA. The CDR3 coding sequence is TGTGCCAGCAGCAGAATAGCGGGAGAAACCTACAATGAGCAGTTCTTC. As protein: CASSRIAGETYNEQFF.

The chain recombines TRBV2 with TRBJ2-7; no reliable D call. Trimming pared 8 bases from V and 0 bases from J, leaving 17 bases between. Germline V lookup: CDR1 SNHLY, CDR2 FYNNEI. The CDR3 totals 15 residues. The CDR3 is CASLDLPRSSYEQYF. For the CDR3, the DNA is TGTGCCAGCTTAGACTTGCCGAGGAGCTCCTACGAGCAGTACTTC.

V usage is TRBV7-2 and J usage is TRBJ2-6; D gene unclear. V was trimmed by 2 bases and J by 0 bases, leaving 11 bases between them. Germline V gene sequence: CDR1 SGHTA, CDR2 FQGNSA. CDR3 length: 17 residues. The CDR3 protein is CASSLPGRFSGANVLTF. CDR3 bases: TGTGCCAGCAGCTTACCAGGACGGTTCTCTGGGGCCAACGTCCTGACTTTC.

The chain combines TRBV27 with TRBJ2-3; 8 nucleotides align to TRBD1. Germline CDR1 reads MNHEY; CDR2 reads SMNVEV (reference sequence). This CDR3 has 13 amino acids. With V trimmed by 6 bases and J by 4 bases, 3 bases remained unmatched. As DNA, the CDR3 is TGTGCCAGCAGAACACAGGGGGCAGATACGCAGTATTTT. Amino acid sequence: CASRTQGADTQYF.

CDR3 in amino acids: CASSHTTGTPSSYNEQFF. CDR3 DNA sequence: TGTGCCAGCAGCCATACCACCGGGACACCAAGCTCCTACAATGAGCAGTTCTTC. V gene TRBV7-9 combines with J gene TRBJ2-1; the D gene is possibly TRBD1 (6 bases). The CDR3 is 18 residues long. Per the germline V gene, CDR1 is SEHNR and CDR2 is FQNEAQ (reference sequence). Trimming shortened V by 5 bases and J by 0 bases, and 20 bases separated the two germline ends.

The CDR3 nucleotides are TGTGCCAGCAGCAGGACTAGCGGGAGAAACAATGAGCAGTTCTTC. Translation: CASSRTSGRNNEQFF. This rearrangement joins TRBV7-9 to TRBJ2-1, with 13 bases fitting TRBD2. This CDR3 is 15 amino acids long. The J segment lost 5 bases and the V segment lost 5 bases, leaving 3 bases of the junction unmatched. Germline CDR1 is SEHNR and CDR2 is FQNEAQ (reference sequence).

V gene TRBV6-6 combines with J gene TRBJ2-3; D not resolved. The germline V gene encodes CDR1 MNHNY and CDR2 SVGAGI (reference sequence). Trimming pared 5 bases from V and 5 bases from J, leaving 14 bases between. The CDR3 has 14 residues. CDR3 coding DNA: TGTGCCAGCAGTACCCGGCTCCCCATAGATACGCAGTATTTT. It encodes CASSTRLPIDTQYF.

This chain uses TRBV7-2 with TRBJ2-7; the D gene is possibly TRBD2 (6 bases). This CDR3 has 15 amino acids. Trimming pared 0 bases from V and 6 bases from J, leaving 15 bases between. CDR1 is SGHTA and CDR2 is FQGNSA in the germline V gene. CDR3 coding DNA: TGTGCCAGCAGCTTAGCAGCACCGACTAGGGGCGAGCAGTACTTC. Protein sequence: CASSLAAPTRGEQYF.